Each of the 15 T cell receptor beta chains below was sequenced from the same sample in a study of shared clonotypes between healthy human individuals. The repertoire was sequenced with immunoSEQ multiplex PCR; TCRdb's copy has only in-frame clones and lacks some. There are hundreds of thousands of clones in the sample; around 96% occur only once, and less than 0.3% lies in the top ten. CD45RO-negative CD8 cells positively selected for CCR7 made up the naive population, which excluded terminally differentiated effector memory CD45RA+ cells. The sample was naive CD8+ T cells sorted from blood. These receptors all stem from a man aged 30 to 45 in good health.

V usage is TRBV7-8 and J usage is TRBJ2-7; TRBD2 is a possible D gene (6 bases). V lost 3 bases and J 2 bases, leaving 14 bases between the germline ends. The germline gives CDR1 SGHVS, CDR2 FQNEAQ. This CDR3 contains 15 residues. CDR3 region: CASSFGGSYTYEQYF. CDR3 sequence (DNA): TGTGCCAGCAGCTTCGGAGGGAGTTATACCTACGAGCAGTACTTC.

V gene TRBV29-1 combines with J gene TRBJ1-2; possibly TRBD1 for D (5 bases). CDR1 SQVTM and CDR2 ANQGSEA come from the germline V gene. The CDR3 has 16 residues. Trimming pared 0 bases from V and 3 bases from J, leaving 17 bases between. CDR3 coding DNA: TGCAGCGTTGAAGATCTTTTGGGTGGGGCCTACTATGGCTACACCTTC. Encoded protein: CSVEDLLGGAYYGYTF.

The chain is built from TRBV29-1 and TRBJ1-1, with 7 positions matching TRBD1. Germline-derived CDR1 and CDR2 are SQVTM and ANQGSEA. Unmatched junction bases numbered 10, after V lost 6 bases and J lost 6 bases. The CDR3 totals 13 residues. The CDR3 DNA sequence: TGCAGCGTGCGTAGGGGGCTTGGGCCTGAAGCTTTCTTT. It yields the protein CSVRRGLGPEAFF.

The chain links TRBV19 to TRBJ2-2; 11 bases fit TRBD1. V lost 5 bases to trimming and J lost 4 bases; unmatched junction nucleotides: 6. This CDR3 spans 16 amino acids. The germline gives CDR1 LNHDA, CDR2 SQIVND (reference sequence). CDR3 sequence (DNA): TGTGCCAGTAGTGACCGGGACAGGGGGTTCACCGGGGAGCTGTTTTTT. It translates to CASSDRDRGFTGELFF.

Notes on this clone: The same CDR3 can be traced to other DNA sequences in this sample. The chain recombines TRBV27 with TRBJ2-7, with D perhaps TRBD1 or TRBD2 (5 bases each). The V and J ends lost 5 bases and 4 bases respectively, with 12 bases between them. Germline V CDR1 and CDR2: MNHEY, SMNVEV (reference sequence). The CDR3 is 13 residues long. As DNA, the CDR3 is TGTGCCAGCAGTCCCTTTGGGGGATACGAGCAGTACTTC. This codes for CASSPFGGYEQYF.

This chain links TRBV5-1 with TRBJ2-1; TRBD2 is a possible D gene (6 bases). CDR3 length equals 14 residues. Trimming pared 1 base from V and 4 bases from J, leaving 9 bases between. Germline assignment: CDR1 SGHRS and CDR2 YFSETQ. The CDR3 sequence is CASSLLGGYNEQFF. CDR3 in DNA: TGCGCCAGCAGCTTGTTGGGGGGTTACAATGAGCAGTTCTTC.

The chain links TRBV29-1 to TRBJ1-1; no firm D call. Germline CDR1 reads SQVTM; CDR2 reads ANQGSEA. CDR3 length: 14 amino acids. Trimming stripped 1 base from V and 3 bases from J, with 12 bases between. CDR3 region: CSVEAPGADTEAFF. The CDR3, as DNA: TGCAGCGTTGAAGCTCCGGGAGCCGACACTGAAGCTTTCTTT.

Of note for this clone: Other DNA sequences in this sample translate to the same CDR3. This chain links TRBV7-9 with TRBJ1-1; D is ambiguous. The CDR3 runs 14 residues. V lost 5 bases to trimming and J lost 1 base, with 11 bases between them. From germline, CDR1 is SEHNR and CDR2 FQNEAQ (reference sequence). The CDR3 bases are TGTGCCAGCAGCCTAGGAGGGCAGAACACTGAAGCTTTCTTT. Translated: CASSLGGQNTEAFF.

In this sample, this clone turned up once. The V call is TRBV25-1, the J call TRBJ1-2, with 10 bases matching TRBD1. V shed 4 bases and J 3 bases; nucleotides not matched to a gene: 8. The CDR3 runs to 16 residues. Germline V gene data show CDR1 as MGHDK and CDR2 as SYGVNS. The CDR3 reads CASSGARDRGHYGYTF. The CDR3 DNA is TGTGCCAGCAGTGGGGCCCGGGACAGGGGACACTATGGCTACACCTTC.

The J gene is TRBJ2-1, the V gene TRBV13; TRBD1 matches at 9 bases. Germline CDR1 PRHDT, CDR2 FYEKMQ (reference sequence). There are 17 residues in the CDR3. The trim removed 1 base at V and 8 bases at J, leaving 12 bases unmatched. CDR3 sequence: CASSLETGQGQFYEQFF. The DNA for the CDR3 is TGTGCCAGCAGCTTAGAGACGGGACAGGGACAATTCTATGAGCAGTTCTTC.

The rearrangement links TRBV28 to TRBJ1-2; D unresolved. This CDR3 contains 16 residues. The germline V gene has CDR1 MDHEN and CDR2 SYDVKM. V was trimmed by 0 bases and J by 3 bases, leaving 14 bases between them. In nucleotides, the CDR3 is TGTGCCAGCAGTTTATGGCTTGGCCAGAGCGACTATGGCTACACCTTC. This gives the protein CASSLWLGQSDYGYTF.

The chain couples TRBV9 to TRBJ2-1; D is perhaps TRBD1 (7 bases). The CDR3 sequence is 15 residues long. The ends were cut back, 6 bases at V and 5 bases at J, with 18 bases in the middle. Germline V gives CDR1 SGDLS, CDR2 YYNGEE. The CDR3 protein is CASTPGGTVNNEQFF. The CDR3 DNA follows: TGTGCCAGCACCCCGGGCGGGACAGTGAACAATGAGCAGTTCTTC. The variable domain in full, with the rest retrieved from reference TRBV9 and TRBJ2-1, is DSGVTQTPKHLITATGQRVTLRCSPRSGDLSVYWYQQSLDQGLQFLIQYYNGEERAKGNILERFSAQQFPDLHSELNLSSLELGDSALYFCASTPGGTVNNEQFFGPGTRLTVL.

The chain uses TRBV28 and TRBJ1-1; D remains ambiguous. Trimming removed 8 bases from V and 11 bases from J, with 24 bases in between. This CDR3 comprises 14 residues. The germline CDR1 and CDR2 sequences are MDHEN and SYDVKM. The CDR3 is CASQQPSLKFYAFF. The CDR3 nucleotides read TGTGCCAGCCAACAACCCTCACTCAAGTTCTATGCTTTCTTT.

V is TRBV6-1 and J is TRBJ2-7; no reliable D call. Trimming pared 2 bases from V and 0 bases from J, leaving 11 bases between. There are 15 residues in the CDR3. CDR1 and CDR2 (germline): MNHNS, SASEGT. DNA for the CDR3: TGTGCCAGCAGTGAATGGTTGCGGAGCTCCTACGAGCAGTACTTC. Protein: CASSEWLRSSYEQYF.

CDR3 DNA sequence: TGCGCCAGCAGCCAAAGCAGGGGAAGCAATCAGCCCCAGCATTTT. Translating it yields CASSQSRGSNQPQHF. This rearrangement joins TRBV4-1 to TRBJ1-5; TRBD1 is a possible D gene (6 bases). Germline values: CDR1 MGHRA, CDR2 YSYEKL. The V gene lost 2 bases and the J gene lost 1 base, with 9 bases spanning the gap. The CDR3 extends over 15 amino acids.